What follows are 9 T cell receptor beta chains derived from one specimen sequenced in a study of cytomegalovirus exposure and HLA in healthy donors. It was with 60 Vbeta and 13 Jbeta primers that the PCR ran. Profiled with immunoSEQ multiplex PCR; TCRdb holds only in-frame clones, not every one. The table includes about 130,000 clones, roughly 76% detected once. What was sequenced was PBMCs. The receptors were sampled from a woman between 55 and 75 years old in good health and CMV-seropositive.

V and J are TRBV19 and TRBJ2-1; 9 bases map to TRBD1. The CDR3 has 13 amino acids. J gave up 15 bases and V 1 base, and 7 bases lay outside the gene matches. Germline V lookup: CDR1 LNHDA, CDR2 SQIVND (reference sequence). Here the CDR3 reads CASSIAPGQGRFF. The CDR3 DNA is TGTGCCAGTAGTATAGCCCCGGGACAGGGTCGGTTCTTC.

The V and J genes are TRBV30 and TRBJ2-7; tentatively, D is TRBD1 (6 bases). Trimming took off 5 bases at V and 5 bases at J, with 25 bases between the two ends. From germline, CDR1 is GTSNPN and CDR2 SVGIG (reference sequence). This CDR3 has 16 amino acids. The chain's CDR3 is CAWRAAGALPGDEQYF. CDR3 bases: TGTGCCTGGCGAGCGGCAGGGGCACTCCCCGGGGACGAGCAGTACTTC. Variable domain in full (rest from reference TRBV30 and TRBJ2-7): SQTIHQWPATLVQPVGSPLSLECTVEGTSNPNLYWYRQAAGRGLQLLFYSVGIGQISSEVPQNLSASRPQDRQFILSSKKLLLSDSGFYLCAWRAAGALPGDEQYFGPGTRLTVT.

In DNA, the CDR3 is TGTGCCAGCAGCTTAGCGGCAGAATATCAGCCCCAGCATTTT. It specifies CASSLAAEYQPQHF. The rearrangement uses TRBV7-2 and TRBJ1-5, with D unclear. V lost 0 bases, J lost 5 bases, and 8 bases lay in between. The germline V gene has CDR1 SGHTA and CDR2 FQGNSA. The CDR3 is 14 residues long.

This clone was observed a handful of times. The chain joins TRBV7-6 to TRBJ1-1; D is unclear. Trimming took 1 base from V and 1 from J, leaving 7 bases between them. The CDR3 contains 14 residues. The germline CDR1 and CDR2 sequences are SGHVS and FNYEAQ. The CDR3 DNA sequence: TGTGCCAGCAGCTTAGTTTCAGGGAACACTGAAGCTTTCTTT. It specifies CASSLVSGNTEAFF.

This clone appeared many times. The CDR3 sequence is CASSESLEVTEAFF. As DNA, the CDR3 is TGTGCCAGCAGTGAGTCTCTGGAGGTCACTGAAGCTTTCTTT. V is TRBV6-4 and J is TRBJ1-1; D is undetermined. This CDR3 spans 14 amino acids. The germline V and J ends were trimmed by 3 bases and 4 bases, with 12 bases remaining between them. The germline gives CDR1 MRHNA, CDR2 SNTAGT.

This chain uses TRBV18 with TRBJ1-2; 7 bases are a match to TRBD1. Germline V gene sequence: CDR1 KGHSH, CDR2 LQKENI. CDR3 length: 13 residues. V was pared by 3 bases and J by 7 bases, with 5 bases of the junction left unmatched. CDR3 nucleotide sequence: TGTGCCAGCTCACCCGACAGGGTCTGTGGCTACACCTTC. This encodes CASSPDRVCGYTF.

This clone is a singleton in its sample. The chain links TRBV21-1 to TRBJ1-5; TRBD1 was called by the table and not checked on the DNA. TRBV21-1 is termed a pseudogene. This CDR3 has 17 amino acids. CDR3 residues: CASSFRGGDRGQQPQHF. Here the CDR3 DNA reads TGTGCCAGCAGCTTTAGGGGGGGGGACAGGGGGCAACAGCCCCAGCATTTT.

This rearrangement joins TRBV6-5 to TRBJ1-5, with D possibly matching TRBD1 (5 bases). The CDR3 is made up of 15 amino acids. Germline CDR1 is MNHEY and CDR2 is SVGAGI. Trimming pared 0 bases from V and 4 bases from J, leaving 10 bases between. CDR3 DNA sequence: TGTGCCAGCAGTTACTCGTGGCAGGGAAATCAGCCCCAGCATTTT. Residues: CASSYSWQGNQPQHF.

This clone was counted between two and nine times. V gene TRBV15 combines with J gene TRBJ1-2; 8 nucleotides agree with TRBD1. The CDR3 consists of 14 residues. CDR1 is LNHNV and CDR2 is YYDKDF in the germline V gene (reference sequence). J was trimmed by 8 bases and V by 5 bases; bases with no gene match: 10. CDR3 protein: CATSSRGTGLGYTF. In nucleotides, the CDR3 is TGTGCCACCAGCTCCAGGGGGACAGGCCTCGGCTACACCTTC.